This T cell receptor (beta chain) came from a study of OX40 agonist ivuxolimab in advanced cancers. Study details: Therapy given before enrollment (anti-PD-1, anti-PD-L1 or anti-CTLA-4) was allowed, and around 40% had some. The study's findings and limits: The study observed clonal expansion of CD4+ and CD8+ blood T cells by week 6 at 0.1 to 3.0 mg/kg. Researchers report that CD8+ T cells had, on average, more expanded clones than CD4+.

Peripheral blood came from all dose cohorts at three timepoints. In the case of this clone: No antigen is known for it.

Profiling relied on immunoSEQ multiplex PCR, and the TCRdb table lists in-frame clones only, not all of them. Of tens of thousands of clones listed, 85% are singletons. V shed 0 bases and J shed 1 base, with 10 bases lying between them. The CDR3 extends over 15 amino acids. Germline-derived CDR1 and CDR2 are SGHRS and YFSETQ. This chain links TRBV5-1 with TRBJ1-1, with a possible D match to TRBD1 (6 bases). This sample comprised CD4+ or CD8+ T cells sorted from blood, obtained in a trial of the OX40 agonist ivuxolimab. This sequence originates from an adult with an advanced solid tumor such as melanoma, head and neck, liver or kidney cancer. The CDR3 nucleotides read TGCGCCAGCAGCTTGGAAGGGGGAAGGAACACTGAAGCTTTCTTT. It codes for CASSLEGGRNTEAFF.